The 9 T cell receptor beta chains below were found in one sample sequenced in a study of T cell responses to AZD1222 COVID-19 vaccine. TCRdb keeps only in-frame clones here, not all; method: immunoSEQ multiplex PCR. The sample shows 110,000 or so clones, about nine tenths of them seen only once. The specimen comprised peripheral blood, sampled on day 0 of AZD1222 vaccination. These receptors were taken from an adult in good health.

The chain couples TRBV11-2 to TRBJ2-1, with D perhaps TRBD2 (5 bases). This CDR3 has 16 amino acids. Trimming removed 2 bases from V and 1 base from J, with 12 bases in between. Germline-derived CDR1 and CDR2 are SGHAT and FQNNGV. The CDR3 nucleotides read TGTGCCAGCAGCTTAAATAGCGTTCGATCCTACAATGAGCAGTTCTTC. Protein sequence: CASSLNSVRSYNEQFF.

The chain is built from TRBV4-1 and TRBJ1-2; 11 positions match TRBD1. Germline values: CDR1 MGHRA, CDR2 YSYEKL. After removal of 4 bases from V and 4 bases from J, the junction contained 17 bases not matched to a gene. The CDR3 spans 19 residues. CDR3 region: CASSPPLAGTGGRGYGYTF. The CDR3 region has the DNA TGCGCCAGCAGCCCCCCATTGGCCGGGACAGGGGGTCGGGGCTATGGCTACACCTTC.

This clone has a handful of counts. The J gene is TRBJ2-3, the V gene TRBV4-1; D unclear. The CDR3 length is 16 residues. Germline V CDR1 and CDR2: MGHRA, YSYEKL. Trimming left V 6 bases short and J 2 bases short, with 18 bases between. The CDR3 bases are TGCGCCAGCAGTGGGATAGGGTTCTTGAACACAGATACGCAGTATTTT. Protein sequence: CASSGIGFLNTDTQYF.

This chain joins TRBV4-3 and TRBJ2-3; perhaps TRBD2 as D (6 bases). V was trimmed by 1 base and J by 6 bases, leaving 14 bases between them. The CDR3 is made up of 15 amino acids. Per germline, CDR1 LGHNA and CDR2 YSLEER. The CDR3 DNA is TGCGCCAGCAGCCAAGCGGGACTCCGGGTGGATACGCAGTATTTT. This sequence encodes CASSQAGLRVDTQYF.

This clone was seen more than once but under ten times. This rearrangement joins TRBV2 to TRBJ1-5, with D possibly matching TRBD1 (5 bases). CDR1 SNHLY and CDR2 FYNNEI come from the germline V gene. Trimming took 4 bases from V and 1 from J, leaving 17 bases between them. The CDR3 loop spans 17 amino acids. The CDR3 DNA follows: TGTGCCAGCAGTGGACGCCCCGCCAGGGAAAGCAATCAGCCCCAGCATTTT. Protein: CASSGRPARESNQPQHF.

The rearrangement joins TRBV10-2 to TRBJ2-1, with unresolved D. Per germline, CDR1 WSHSY and CDR2 SAAADI. This CDR3 has 16 amino acids. The V end lost 6 bases, the J end lost 2 bases, and 17 bases lay between the germline ends. CDR3 loop: CASSMSRPFAYNEQFF. The CDR3 DNA follows: TGCGCCAGCAGCATGTCTCGGCCTTTCGCCTACAATGAGCAGTTCTTC.

The J gene is TRBJ2-1, the V gene TRBV10-1; D unclear. Trimming removed 3 bases from V and 4 bases from J, with 10 bases in between. Germline lookup yields CDR1 WNHNN and CDR2 SYGVQD (reference sequence). The CDR3 runs 14 residues. CDR3 nucleotide sequence: TGCGCCAGCAGTGACGGTGGGAATTACAATGAGCAGTTCTTC. Encoded protein: CASSDGGNYNEQFF.

This chain joins TRBV18 and TRBJ2-1, with a possible D match to TRBD2 (5 bases). V was pared by 4 bases and J by 6 bases, with 10 bases between. The CDR3 covers 13 residues. CDR1 and CDR2 from the germline V gene are KGHSH and LQKENI. The CDR3 protein is CASSQGLANEQFF. The DNA for the CDR3 is TGTGCCAGCTCACAGGGTCTAGCCAATGAGCAGTTCTTC.

This rearrangement joins TRBV5-1 to TRBJ2-1, with no clear D. Looked up from germline, CDR1 is SGHRS and CDR2 is YFSETQ. This CDR3 spans 17 amino acids. The ends were cut back, 4 bases at V and 0 bases at J, with 17 bases in the middle. This CDR3 reads CASSLRPQSGSYNEQFF. The CDR3 coding sequence is TGCGCCAGCAGCCTGCGACCACAATCAGGCTCCTACAATGAGCAGTTCTTC. The whole variable domain, remainder taken from reference TRBV5-1 and TRBJ2-1, is KAGVTQTPRYLIKTRGQQVTLSCSPISGHRSVSWYQQTPGQGLQFLFEYFSETQRNKGNFPGRFSGRQFSNSRSEMNVSTLELGDSALYLCASSLRPQSGSYNEQFFGPGTRLTVL.